These 3 T cell receptor beta chains originate from one sample sequenced in a study of TIL therapy for anti-PD-1-resistant metastatic lung cancer. Time point here: pre-treatment sample, taken before nivolumab and TIL therapy. Most excised metastases sampled were pleural nodules or supraclavicular lymph nodes. This was the immunoSEQ v3 assay. Method: immunoSEQ multiplex PCR; TCRdb's copy keeps in-frame clones and lacks some. The sample includes 50,000 or so clones, around 64% seen only once; the top ten take less than 6.5%. Sequenced material: tumor tissue, taken at baseline. The receptor source for this set is a person aged 25 to 85 with non-small cell lung cancer.

This chain links TRBV5-6 with TRBJ2-5; tentatively, D is TRBD2 (5 bases). Trimming took 3 bases from V and 0 from J, leaving 6 bases between them. The CDR3 runs to 13 residues. CDR1 and CDR2 from the germline V gene are SGHDT and YYEEEE. For the CDR3, the DNA is TGTGCCAGCAGCTCGGGGTACCAAGAGACCCAGTACTTC. Residues: CASSSGYQETQYF.

The chain couples TRBV7-9 to TRBJ2-3; TRBD2 might be the D (5 bases). V was pared by 3 bases and J by 3 bases, with 10 bases between. CDR3 length: 14 residues. Germline V gene lookup returns CDR1 SEHNR and CDR2 FQNEAQ (reference sequence). CDR3 coding DNA: TGTGCCAGCAGCTTTAATCTAGCAACAGATACGCAGTATTTT. Protein product: CASSFNLATDTQYF.

By proportion, this clone is medium-sized (0.01 to 0.1%). The CDR3 DNA sequence: TGCGCCAGCAGCCAAGATCCCGGGATTAGCAATCAGCCCCAGCATTTT. Its protein is CASSQDPGISNQPQHF. V is TRBV4-1 and J is TRBJ1-5; no clear D gene. Per the germline V gene, CDR1 is MGHRA and CDR2 is YSYEKL. The CDR3 spans 16 residues. Deletions cut 0 bases from V and 0 bases from J, with 9 bases between.